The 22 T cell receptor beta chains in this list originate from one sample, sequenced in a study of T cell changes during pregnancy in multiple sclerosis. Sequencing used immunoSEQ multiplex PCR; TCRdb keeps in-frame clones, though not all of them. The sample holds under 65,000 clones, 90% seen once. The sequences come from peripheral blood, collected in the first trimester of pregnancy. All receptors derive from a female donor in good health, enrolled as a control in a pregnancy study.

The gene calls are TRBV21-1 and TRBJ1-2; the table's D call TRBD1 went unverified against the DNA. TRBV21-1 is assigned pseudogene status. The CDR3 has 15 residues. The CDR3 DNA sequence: TGTGCCAGCAGCAGGCAAAGGGGGTGCTTCTATGGCTACACCTTC. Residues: CASSRQRGCFYGYTF.

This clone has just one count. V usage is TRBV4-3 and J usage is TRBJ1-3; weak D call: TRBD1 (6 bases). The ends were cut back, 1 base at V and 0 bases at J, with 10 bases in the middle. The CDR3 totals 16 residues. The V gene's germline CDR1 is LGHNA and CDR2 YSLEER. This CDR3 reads CASSQGGPRSGNTIYF. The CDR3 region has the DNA TGCGCCAGCAGCCAAGGGGGGCCCCGCTCTGGAAACACCATATATTTT.

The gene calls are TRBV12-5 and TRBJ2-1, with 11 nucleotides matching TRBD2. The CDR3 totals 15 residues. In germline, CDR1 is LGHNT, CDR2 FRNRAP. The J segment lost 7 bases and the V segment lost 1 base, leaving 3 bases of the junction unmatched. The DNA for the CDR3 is TGTGCTAGTGGTTTGGGACTAGCGGGAAGAAATGAGCAGTTCTTC. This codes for CASGLGLAGRNEQFF.

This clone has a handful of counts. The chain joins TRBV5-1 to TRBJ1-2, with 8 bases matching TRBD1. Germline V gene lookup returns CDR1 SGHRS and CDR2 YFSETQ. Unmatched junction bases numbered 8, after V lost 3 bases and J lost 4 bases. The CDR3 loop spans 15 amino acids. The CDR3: CASSWAPGQAYGYTF. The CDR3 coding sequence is TGCGCCAGCAGCTGGGCACCGGGACAGGCCTATGGCTACACCTTC.

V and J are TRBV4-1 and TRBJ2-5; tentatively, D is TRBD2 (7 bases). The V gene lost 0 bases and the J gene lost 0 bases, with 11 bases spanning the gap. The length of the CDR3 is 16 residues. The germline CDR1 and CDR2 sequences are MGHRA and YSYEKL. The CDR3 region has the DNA TGCGCCAGCAGCCAAGATAGAGGGGGGGACCAAGAGACCCAGTACTTC. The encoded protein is CASSQDRGGDQETQYF.

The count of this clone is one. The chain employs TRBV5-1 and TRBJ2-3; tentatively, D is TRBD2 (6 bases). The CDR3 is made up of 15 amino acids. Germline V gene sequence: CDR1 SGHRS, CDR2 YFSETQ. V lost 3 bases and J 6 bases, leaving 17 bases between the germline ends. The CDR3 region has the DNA TGCGCCAGCAGCTCCCGCGGGGCCCTAGAGGATACGCAGTATTTT. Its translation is CASSSRGALEDTQYF.

The CDR3 region has the DNA TGCGCCAGCAGCCCCCTCGCAGGGCGAGAGACCCAGTACTTC. This encodes CASSPLAGRETQYF. The chain couples TRBV5-1 to TRBJ2-5; possibly TRBD1 for D (5 bases). The CDR3 totals 14 residues. Per germline, CDR1 SGHRS and CDR2 YFSETQ. V lost 4 bases and J 4 bases, leaving 14 bases between the germline ends.

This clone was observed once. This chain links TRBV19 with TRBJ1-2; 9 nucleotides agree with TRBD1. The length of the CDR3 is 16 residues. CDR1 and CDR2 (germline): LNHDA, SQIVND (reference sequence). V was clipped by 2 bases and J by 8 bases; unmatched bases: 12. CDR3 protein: CASSISRTGDLSGYTF. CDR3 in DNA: TGTGCCAGTAGTATATCTCGGACAGGGGATTTGTCGGGCTACACCTTC.

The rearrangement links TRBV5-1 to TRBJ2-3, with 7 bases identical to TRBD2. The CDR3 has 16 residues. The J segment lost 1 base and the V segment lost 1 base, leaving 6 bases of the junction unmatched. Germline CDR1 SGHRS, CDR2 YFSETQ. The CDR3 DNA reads TGCGCCAGCAGCTTGAAAGCGGGGAGGGGCACAGATACGCAGTATTTT. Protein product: CASSLKAGRGTDTQYF.

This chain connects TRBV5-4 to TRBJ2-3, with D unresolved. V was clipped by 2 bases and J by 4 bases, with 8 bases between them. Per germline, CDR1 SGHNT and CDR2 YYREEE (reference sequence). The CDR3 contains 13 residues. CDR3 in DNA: TGTGCCAGCAGCTTCGACTCCTCAGATACGCAGTATTTT. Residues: CASSFDSSDTQYF. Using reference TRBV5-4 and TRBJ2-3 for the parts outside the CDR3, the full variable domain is ETGVTQSPTHLIKTRGQQVTLRCSSQSGHNTVSWYQQALGQGPQFIFQYYREEENGRGNFPPRFSGLQFPNYSSELNVNALELDDSALYLCASSFDSSDTQYFGPGTRLTVL.

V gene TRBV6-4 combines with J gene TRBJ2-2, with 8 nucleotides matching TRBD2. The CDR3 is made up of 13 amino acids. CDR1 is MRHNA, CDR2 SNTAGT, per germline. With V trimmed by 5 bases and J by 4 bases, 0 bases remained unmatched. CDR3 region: CASSSGSTGELFF. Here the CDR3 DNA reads TGTGCCAGCAGTAGCGGGAGCACCGGGGAGCTGTTTTTT.

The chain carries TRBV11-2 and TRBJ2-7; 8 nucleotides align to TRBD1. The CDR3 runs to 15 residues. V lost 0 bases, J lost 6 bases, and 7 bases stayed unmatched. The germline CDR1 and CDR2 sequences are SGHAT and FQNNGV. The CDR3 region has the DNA TGTGCCAGCAGCTTAGATGGTGTCAGGGGGCGCGAGCAGTACTTC. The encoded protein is CASSLDGVRGREQYF. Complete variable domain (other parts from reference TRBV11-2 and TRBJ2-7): EAGVAQSPRYKIIEKRQSVAFWCNPISGHATLYWYQQILGQGPKLLIQFQNNGVVDDSQLPKDRFSAERLKGVDSTLKIQPAKLEDSAVYLCASSLDGVRGREQYFGPGTRLTVT.

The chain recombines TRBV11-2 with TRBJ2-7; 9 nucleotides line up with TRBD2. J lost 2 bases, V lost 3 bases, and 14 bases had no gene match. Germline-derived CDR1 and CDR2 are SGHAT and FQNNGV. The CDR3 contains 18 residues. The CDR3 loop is CASSLDGGIAGATYEQYF. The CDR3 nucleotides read TGTGCCAGCAGCTTGGATGGGGGAATAGCGGGAGCCACCTACGAGCAGTACTTC. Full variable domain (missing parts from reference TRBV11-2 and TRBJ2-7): EAGVAQSPRYKIIEKRQSVAFWCNPISGHATLYWYQQILGQGPKLLIQFQNNGVVDDSQLPKDRFSAERLKGVDSTLKIQPAKLEDSAVYLCASSLDGGIAGATYEQYFGPGTRLTVT.

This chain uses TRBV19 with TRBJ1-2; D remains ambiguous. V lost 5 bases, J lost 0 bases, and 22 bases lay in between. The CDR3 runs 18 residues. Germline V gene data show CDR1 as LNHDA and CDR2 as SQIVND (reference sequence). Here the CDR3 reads CASSSLREVATPNYGYTF. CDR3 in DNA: TGTGCCAGTAGTTCACTTAGAGAGGTCGCCACTCCTAACTATGGCTACACCTTC.

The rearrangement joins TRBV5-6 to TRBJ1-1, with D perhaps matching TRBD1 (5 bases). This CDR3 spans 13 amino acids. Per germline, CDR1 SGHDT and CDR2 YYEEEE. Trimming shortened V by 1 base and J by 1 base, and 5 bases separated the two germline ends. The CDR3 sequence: CASSLTGNTEAFF. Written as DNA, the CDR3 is TGTGCCAGCAGCTTGACAGGGAACACTGAAGCTTTCTTT.

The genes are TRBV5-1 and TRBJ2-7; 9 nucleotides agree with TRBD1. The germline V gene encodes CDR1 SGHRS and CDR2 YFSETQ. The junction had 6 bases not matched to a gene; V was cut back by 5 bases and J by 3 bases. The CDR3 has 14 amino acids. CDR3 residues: CASSHGTGIYEQYF. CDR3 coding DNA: TGCGCCAGCAGTCACGGGACAGGGATCTACGAGCAGTACTTC.

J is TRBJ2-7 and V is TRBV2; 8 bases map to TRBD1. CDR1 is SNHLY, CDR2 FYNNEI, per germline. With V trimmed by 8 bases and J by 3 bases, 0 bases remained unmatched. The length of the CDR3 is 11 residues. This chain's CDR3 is CASDRGYEQYF. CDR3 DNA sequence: TGTGCCAGCGACAGGGGCTACGAGCAGTACTTC.

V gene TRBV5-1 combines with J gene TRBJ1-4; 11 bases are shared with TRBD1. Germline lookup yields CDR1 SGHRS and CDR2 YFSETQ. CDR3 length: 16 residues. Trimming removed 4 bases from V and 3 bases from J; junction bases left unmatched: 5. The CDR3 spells CASSPGQGAANEKLFF. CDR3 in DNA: TGCGCCAGCAGCCCAGGACAGGGGGCGGCTAATGAAAAACTGTTTTTT.

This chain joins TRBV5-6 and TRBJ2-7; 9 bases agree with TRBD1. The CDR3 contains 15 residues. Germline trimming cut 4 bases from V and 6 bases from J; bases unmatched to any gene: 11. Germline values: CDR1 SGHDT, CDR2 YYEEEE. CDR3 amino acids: CASSPGTGTSSEQYF. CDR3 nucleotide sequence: TGTGCCAGCAGCCCCGGGACAGGGACTTCGAGCGAGCAGTACTTC.

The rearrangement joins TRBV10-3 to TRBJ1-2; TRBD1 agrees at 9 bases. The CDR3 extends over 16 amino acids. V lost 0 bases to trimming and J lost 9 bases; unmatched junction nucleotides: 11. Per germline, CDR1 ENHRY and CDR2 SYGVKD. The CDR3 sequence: CAISESKSRTGASYTF. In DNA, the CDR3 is TGTGCCATCAGTGAGTCAAAGTCCCGGACAGGGGCAAGCTACACCTTC.

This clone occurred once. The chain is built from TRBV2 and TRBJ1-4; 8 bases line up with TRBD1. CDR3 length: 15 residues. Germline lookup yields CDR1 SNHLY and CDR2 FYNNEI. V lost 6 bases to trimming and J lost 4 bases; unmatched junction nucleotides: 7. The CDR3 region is CASRAQGALNEKLFF. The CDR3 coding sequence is TGTGCCAGCAGGGCTCAGGGGGCCCTTAATGAAAAACTGTTTTTT.

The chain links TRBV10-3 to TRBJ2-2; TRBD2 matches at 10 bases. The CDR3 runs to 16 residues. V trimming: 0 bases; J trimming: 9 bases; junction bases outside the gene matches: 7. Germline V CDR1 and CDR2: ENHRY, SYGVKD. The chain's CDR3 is CAISESPSGGSRELFF. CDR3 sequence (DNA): TGTGCCATCAGTGAGTCTCCTAGCGGGGGCTCCAGGGAGCTGTTTTTT.